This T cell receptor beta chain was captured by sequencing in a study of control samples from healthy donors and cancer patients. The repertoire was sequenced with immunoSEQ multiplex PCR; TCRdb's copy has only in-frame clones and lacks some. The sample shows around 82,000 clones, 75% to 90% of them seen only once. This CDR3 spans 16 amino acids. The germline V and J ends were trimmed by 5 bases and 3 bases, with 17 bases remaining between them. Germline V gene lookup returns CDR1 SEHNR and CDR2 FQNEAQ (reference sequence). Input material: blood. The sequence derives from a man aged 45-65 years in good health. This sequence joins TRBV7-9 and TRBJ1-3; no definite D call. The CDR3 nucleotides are TGTGCCAGCAGCCCCCTGGCAAAAAGGGATGGAAACACCATATATTTT. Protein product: CASSPLAKRDGNTIYF.